Listed below are T cell receptor beta chains from one sample, sequenced in a study of T cells in Graves' hyperthyroidism and ophthalmopathy. Each CDR3 protein is one row after TCRdb ran MiXCR on the multiplex PCR reads. The sample lists approximately 720,000 distinct CDR3 sequences; around 20% were seen once. Sequences were obtained from blood. These receptors were obtained from a woman between 45 and 60 years old with Graves' hyperthyroidism that later progressed to Graves' ophthalmopathy. CDR3s include the opening cysteine and the closing phenylalanine or tryptophan. The order of the fields is D gene, J gene, V gene, clone size, CDR3 protein, CDR3 DNA. The D gene is left open where the match is weak. Rows may omit the clone size; those that give it use once, few, many or a size class.

d_call: -
j_call: TRBJ1-5
v_call: TRBV5-1
clone_size: many
cdr3_aa: CASSLEAGSQPQHF
cdr3_nt: TGCGCCAGCAGCTTGGAGGCTGGGTCTCAGCCCCAGCATTTT

d_call: TRBD2
j_call: TRBJ2-5
v_call: TRBV6-1
clone_size: -
cdr3_aa: CASSELAGEGKTQYF
cdr3_nt: TGTGCCAGCAGTGAACTAGCGGGGGAGGGGAAGACCCAGTACTTC

d_call: -
j_call: TRBJ1-2
v_call: TRBV29-1
clone_size: few
cdr3_aa: CSVESQDYGYTF
cdr3_nt: TGCAGCGTTGAGTCGCAAGACTATGGCTACACCTTC

d_call: -
j_call: TRBJ2-4
v_call: TRBV4-1
clone_size: -
cdr3_aa: CASSQGLGSIQYF
cdr3_nt: TGCGCCAGCAGCCAGGGGCTTGGGAGCATTCAGTACTTC

d_call: TRBD1
j_call: TRBJ2-2
v_call: TRBV18
clone_size: few
cdr3_aa: CASSLDRGMQFF
cdr3_nt: TGTGCCAGCTCACTCGACAGGGGTATGCAGTTTTTT

d_call: -
j_call: TRBJ2-6
v_call: TRBV12-3/TRBV12-4
clone_size: many
cdr3_aa: CASSPPFVLSGANVLTF
cdr3_nt: TGTGCCAGCAGCCCACCGTTCGTCCTCTCTGGGGCCAACGTCCTGACTTTC

d_call: TRBD1
j_call: TRBJ2-3
v_call: TRBV7-2
clone_size: many
cdr3_aa: CASSLRQGWSTDTQYF
cdr3_nt: TGTGCCAGCAGCCTCCGACAGGGTTGGAGCACAGATACGCAGTATTTT

d_call: -
j_call: TRBJ2-5
v_call: TRBV7-2
clone_size: -
cdr3_aa: CASSLYFGTLRGITETQYF
cdr3_nt: TGTGCCAGCAGCCTATACTTCGGGACTCTCCGGGGAATTACAGAGACCCAGTACTTC

d_call: -
j_call: TRBJ2-7
v_call: TRBV20-1
clone_size: many
cdr3_aa: CSARGGPHEQYF
cdr3_nt: TGCAGTGCTAGAGGGGGGCCTCACGAGCAGTACTTC

d_call: -
j_call: TRBJ2-3
v_call: TRBV20-1
clone_size: many
cdr3_aa: CSATGAYTDTQYF
cdr3_nt: TGCAGTGCTACCGGGGCTTACACAGATACGCAGTATTTT

d_call: TRBD2
j_call: TRBJ2-1
v_call: TRBV28
clone_size: -
cdr3_aa: CASRPGLAGANEQFF
cdr3_nt: TGTGCCAGCAGACCGGGGCTAGCGGGGGCAAATGAGCAGTTCTTC

d_call: -
j_call: TRBJ2-3
v_call: TRBV11-3
clone_size: many
cdr3_aa: CASSLNGLNTDTQYF
cdr3_nt: TGTGCCAGCAGCTTAAATGGGCTAAACACAGATACGCAGTATTTT

d_call: TRBD1
j_call: TRBJ1-6
v_call: TRBV5-6
clone_size: -
cdr3_aa: CASSFKSGGAFNSPLHF
cdr3_nt: TGTGCCAGCAGCTTCAAATCAGGGGGCGCCTTTAATTCACCCCTCCACTTT

d_call: TRBD1
j_call: TRBJ2-7
v_call: TRBV20-1
clone_size: many
cdr3_aa: CSARQGARYREQYF
cdr3_nt: TGCAGTGCCAGACAGGGGGCGAGGTATAGGGAGCAGTACTTC

d_call: -
j_call: TRBJ2-7
v_call: TRBV7-9
clone_size: few
cdr3_aa: CASSPGHLEPYEQYF
cdr3_nt: TGTGCCAGCAGCCCTGGACATTTGGAACCCTACGAGCAGTACTTC

d_call: TRBD1
j_call: TRBJ2-5
v_call: TRBV29-1
clone_size: many
cdr3_aa: CSVEETGSETQYF
cdr3_nt: TGCAGCGTTGAGGAGACAGGGTCAGAGACCCAGTACTTC

d_call: -
j_call: TRBJ1-2
v_call: TRBV19
clone_size: few
cdr3_aa: CASSITGGSNGYTF
cdr3_nt: TGTGCCAGTAGTATAACAGGCGGAAGTAATGGCTACACCTTC

d_call: TRBD2
j_call: TRBJ2-5
v_call: TRBV15
clone_size: -
cdr3_aa: CATSPGVGAGEETQYF
cdr3_nt: TGTGCCACCAGCCCTGGGGTCGGGGCGGGGGAAGAGACCCAGTACTTC

d_call: -
j_call: TRBJ1-1
v_call: TRBV20-1
clone_size: -
cdr3_aa: CSASYPLLSLAFF
cdr3_nt: TGCAGTGCTAGCTATCCGCTTTTGTCCTTGGCTTTCTTT

d_call: TRBD1
j_call: TRBJ2-4
v_call: TRBV7-9
clone_size: -
cdr3_aa: CASSLVLQGVDIQYF
cdr3_nt: TGTGCCAGCAGCTTAGTTCTACAGGGGGTGGACATTCAGTACTTC

d_call: -
j_call: TRBJ1-1
v_call: TRBV4-1
clone_size: few
cdr3_aa: CASSQVGRRTNTEAFF
cdr3_nt: TGCGCCAGCAGCCAAGTAGGGAGACGGACGAACACTGAAGCTTTCTTT

d_call: TRBD1
j_call: TRBJ1-4
v_call: TRBV5-1
clone_size: -
cdr3_aa: CASSGDSNEKLFF
cdr3_nt: TGCGCCAGCAGCGGGGACAGTAATGAAAAACTGTTTTTT

d_call: -
j_call: TRBJ2-1
v_call: TRBV6-1
clone_size: -
cdr3_aa: CASSEERWYEQFF
cdr3_nt: TGTGCCAGCAGTGAAGAGAGGTGGTATGAGCAGTTCTTC

d_call: -
j_call: TRBJ2-1
v_call: TRBV16
clone_size: few
cdr3_aa: CASLLIRDKVHGQFF
cdr3_nt: TGTGCCAGCCTTTTGATCCGGGACAAAGTTCACGGGCAGTTCTTC

d_call: -
j_call: TRBJ2-2
v_call: TRBV11-3
clone_size: -
cdr3_aa: CASSLRVNTGELFF
cdr3_nt: TGTGCCAGCAGCCTCCGGGTTAACACCGGGGAGCTGTTTTTT

d_call: -
j_call: TRBJ1-5
v_call: TRBV7-9
clone_size: many
cdr3_aa: CASSAQGWPQHF
cdr3_nt: TGTGCCAGCAGCGCCCAAGGTTGGCCCCAGCATTTT

d_call: TRBD2
j_call: TRBJ2-1
v_call: TRBV5-1
clone_size: many
cdr3_aa: CASSSGVRGAIDEQFF
cdr3_nt: TGCGCCAGCAGCAGTGGGGTGCGGGGGGCCATCGATGAGCAGTTCTTC

d_call: -
j_call: TRBJ2-3
v_call: TRBV5-1
clone_size: -
cdr3_aa: CASSLEGSLDTQYF
cdr3_nt: TGCGCCAGCAGCTTGGAGGGGTCCTTGGATACGCAGTATTTT

d_call: TRBD2
j_call: TRBJ2-3
v_call: TRBV7-9
clone_size: -
cdr3_aa: CASSSERGGRIDTQYF
cdr3_nt: TGTGCCAGCAGCTCCGAGCGGGGGGGCCGAATAGATACGCAGTATTTT

d_call: -
j_call: TRBJ1-2
v_call: TRBV7-9
clone_size: many
cdr3_aa: CASSLVVSDGYTF
cdr3_nt: TGTGCCAGCAGCTTAGTAGTTTCAGATGGCTACACCTTC

d_call: TRBD1
j_call: TRBJ2-1
v_call: TRBV5-1
clone_size: -
cdr3_aa: CASSLLTGGSFEQFF
cdr3_nt: TGCGCCAGCAGTCTCCTGACAGGGGGCTCGTTTGAGCAGTTCTTC

d_call: -
j_call: TRBJ1-5
v_call: TRBV7-8
clone_size: many
cdr3_aa: CASSLGLTVNQPQHF
cdr3_nt: TGTGCCAGCAGCTTAGGGTTGACAGTAAATCAGCCCCAGCATTTT

d_call: -
j_call: TRBJ2-2
v_call: TRBV9
clone_size: -
cdr3_aa: CASSVVGLNTGELFF
cdr3_nt: TGTGCCAGCAGCGTGGTCGGATTGAACACCGGGGAGCTGTTTTTT

d_call: TRBD1
j_call: TRBJ1-3
v_call: TRBV20-1
clone_size: many
cdr3_aa: CSAQKTGAVNTIYF
cdr3_nt: TGCAGTGCTCAAAAAACAGGGGCCGTAAACACCATATATTTT

d_call: -
j_call: TRBJ2-3
v_call: TRBV19
clone_size: -
cdr3_aa: CASSTHRKLADTQYF
cdr3_nt: TGTGCCAGTAGTACCCACAGGAAATTGGCAGATACGCAGTATTTT

d_call: -
j_call: TRBJ1-5
v_call: TRBV27
clone_size: few
cdr3_aa: CASSPINQPQHF
cdr3_nt: TGTGCCAGCAGTCCCATAAATCAGCCCCAGCATTTT

d_call: -
j_call: TRBJ2-3
v_call: TRBV3-1
clone_size: many
cdr3_aa: CASSPYRASTDTQYF
cdr3_nt: TGTGCCAGCAGCCCCTACAGGGCTAGCACAGATACGCAGTATTTT

d_call: TRBD2
j_call: TRBJ2-1
v_call: TRBV12-3/TRBV12-4
clone_size: many
cdr3_aa: CASSLGTRGNEQFF
cdr3_nt: TGTGCCAGCAGTTTAGGGACTAGGGGCAATGAGCAGTTCTTC

d_call: TRBD2
j_call: TRBJ2-1
v_call: TRBV11-2
clone_size: -
cdr3_aa: CASSLRREGLYNEQFF
cdr3_nt: TGTGCCAGCAGCTTACGTCGGGAGGGCCTATACAATGAGCAGTTCTTC

d_call: -
j_call: TRBJ2-3
v_call: TRBV14
clone_size: few
cdr3_aa: CASSQKGQVARTDTQYF
cdr3_nt: TGTGCCAGCAGCCAGAAGGGTCAGGTGGCCCGCACAGATACGCAGTATTTT

d_call: TRBD1
j_call: TRBJ2-2
v_call: TRBV29-1
clone_size: -
cdr3_aa: CSVEGGQGGTGELFF
cdr3_nt: TGCAGCGTTGAAGGGGGACAGGGAGGTACCGGGGAGCTGTTTTTT

d_call: -
j_call: TRBJ2-5
v_call: TRBV6-5
clone_size: -
cdr3_aa: CASSYSTRGQETQYF
cdr3_nt: TGTGCCAGCAGTTACTCGACCAGGGGACAAGAGACCCAGTACTTC

d_call: -
j_call: TRBJ2-7
v_call: TRBV20-1
clone_size: many
cdr3_aa: CSALGGKSSYEQYF
cdr3_nt: TGCAGTGCCCTCGGCGGCAAGTCATCCTACGAGCAGTACTTC